What follows are 16 T cell receptor beta chains derived from one specimen sequenced in a study of T cell changes during pregnancy in multiple sclerosis. The protocol was immunoSEQ multiplex PCR, while the TCRdb copy is restricted to in-frame clones and leaves out a portion. Of roughly 70,000 clones in the sample, roughly 92% were seen once. Sequencing was performed on peripheral blood, taken in the third trimester of pregnancy. The receptors originated from a female donor in good health, enrolled as a control in a pregnancy study.

The rearrangement joins TRBV18 to TRBJ2-1; 7 nucleotides agree with TRBD2. Germline lookup yields CDR1 KGHSH and CDR2 LQKENI. The ends lost 8 bases at V and 8 bases at J; junction bases unmatched: 15. The CDR3 is 15 residues long. CDR3 DNA: TGTGCCAGCCTCGACCGGCGGGAGAGCCTGGATGAGCAGTTCTTC. It specifies CASLDRRESLDEQFF.

This rearrangement joins TRBV27 to TRBJ1-2, with 8 bases identical to TRBD1. There are 14 residues in the CDR3. V lost 7 bases to trimming and J lost 3 bases; unmatched junction nucleotides: 7. CDR1 MNHEY and CDR2 SMNVEV come from the germline V gene (reference sequence). CDR3 residues: CASTKLGQDYGYTF. CDR3 nucleotides: TGTGCCAGCACCAAACTGGGACAGGACTATGGCTACACCTTC.

Here the CDR3 DNA reads TGTGCCAGCAGCGTAGTGCCCGGGACTAGCGAGACCCAGTACTTC. It is translated as CASSVVPGTSETQYF. J is TRBJ2-5 and V is TRBV9; 9 bases map to TRBD2. Germline V gives CDR1 SGDLS, CDR2 YYNGEE. The CDR3 is 15 residues long. V dropped 0 bases and J dropped 5; count of bases not matched to a gene: 5.

This clone occurred a few times. V usage is TRBV28 and J usage is TRBJ1-2; TRBD1 matches at 7 bases. The V gene's germline CDR1 is MDHEN and CDR2 SYDVKM. The CDR3 is made up of 12 amino acids. Trimming removed 8 bases from V and 5 bases from J; junction bases left unmatched: 5. The CDR3 DNA sequence: TGTGCCAGCCTGGGACAGAGGTATGGCTACACCTTC. It codes for CASLGQRYGYTF.

The V call is TRBV28, the J call TRBJ1-6, with 8 bases identical to TRBD1. From germline, CDR1 is MDHEN and CDR2 SYDVKM. The length of the CDR3 is 16 residues. After removal of 7 bases from V and 6 bases from J, the junction contained 11 bases not matched to a gene. The CDR3 DNA reads as TGTGCCAGCAAGCCGTCTGGACAGGGATTTAATTCACCCCTCCACTTT. Its protein is CASKPSGQGFNSPLHF. Drawing the rest from reference TRBV28 and TRBJ1-6, the complete variable domain is DVKVTQSSRYLVKRTGEKVFLECVQDMDHENMFWYRQDPGLGLRLIYFSYDVKMKEKGDIPEGYSVSREKKERFSLILESASTNQTSMYLCASKPSGQGFNSPLHFGNGTRLTVT.

The chain carries TRBV21-1 and TRBJ1-6. TRBV21-1 is given as a pseudogene. The CDR3 has 16 amino acids. As DNA, the CDR3 is TGTGCCAGCAGCAAAGTTGAAGACGGGGATAATTCACCCCTCCACTTT. The encoded protein is CASSKVEDGDNSPLHF.

The V and J genes are TRBV6-5 and TRBJ2-1, with 7 bases that match TRBD1. Germline CDR1 MNHEY, CDR2 SVGAGI. CDR3 length equals 12 residues. Trimming at V came to 5 bases and at J to 10 bases, leaving 5 bases not matched to a gene. CDR3 bases: TGTGCCAGCAGTCAGGGGGTTGACGAGCAGTTCTTC. This encodes CASSQGVDEQFF.

This clone was seen a handful of times. The CDR3 nucleotides read TGTGCCAGCTCTGCCGGACAGAATCAGCCCCAGCATTTT. Encoded protein: CASSAGQNQPQHF. The chain carries TRBV18 and TRBJ1-5; D is perhaps TRBD1 (6 bases). The germline V gene encodes CDR1 KGHSH and CDR2 LQKENI. Deletions cut 6 bases from V and 4 bases from J, with 10 bases between. This CDR3 is 13 amino acids long.

The rearrangement joins TRBV7-9 to TRBJ2-7; D is perhaps TRBD2 (5 bases). In germline, CDR1 is SEHNR, CDR2 FQNEAQ (reference sequence). The V gene lost 0 bases and the J gene lost 4 bases, with 7 bases spanning the gap. There are 13 residues in the CDR3. DNA for the CDR3: TGTGCCAGCAGCTTAGCGGGAGTTTACGAGCAGTACTTC. Amino acids: CASSLAGVYEQYF.

The J gene is TRBJ1-1, the V gene TRBV1; the D call of TRBD1 is as the table states it, not checked on the DNA. TRBV1 is annotated as a pseudogene. The CDR3 runs to 12 residues. As DNA, the CDR3 is TGCACCAGCAGCTCAGGGGGCACTGAAGCTTTCTTT. It codes for CTSSSGGTEAFF.

The chain joins TRBV5-1 to TRBJ2-1; the D gene is possibly TRBD1 (5 bases). CDR3 size: 14 residues. V shed 1 base and J shed 5 bases, with 10 bases lying between them. Germline V gives CDR1 SGHRS, CDR2 YFSETQ. In nucleotides, the CDR3 is TGCGCCAGCAGCTTGACGGCAGGGAACAATGAGCAGTTCTTC. Protein: CASSLTAGNNEQFF.

The J gene is TRBJ2-1, the V gene TRBV5-1, with D possibly TRBD2 on 6 matching bases. This CDR3 comprises 15 residues. V was pared by 0 bases and J by 5 bases, with 12 bases between. The V gene's germline CDR1 is SGHRS and CDR2 YFSETQ. CDR3 region: CASSLGGAGNNEQFF. The DNA for the CDR3 is TGCGCCAGCAGCTTGGGCGGGGCCGGGAACAATGAGCAGTTCTTC.

V gene TRBV20-1 combines with J gene TRBJ2-5; D is ambiguous. The J call may be faulty, since TRBJ2-7 better matches the DNA end. CDR1 and CDR2 from the germline V gene are DFQATT and SNEGSKA (reference sequence). The length of the CDR3 is 11 residues. The CDR3 loop reads CSARDNYEQYF. In DNA, the CDR3 is TGCAGTGCTAGAGACAACTACGAGCAGTACTTC.

The V call is TRBV7-8, the J call TRBJ2-5; D possibly corresponds to TRBD2 (6 bases). Germline CDR1 reads SGHVS; CDR2 reads FQNEAQ. V lost 4 bases and J lost 2, with 11 bases in between. CDR3 length: 14 residues. The CDR3 DNA sequence: TGTGCCAGCAGCTCCCGGGACTTTCAAGAGACCCAGTACTTC. It encodes CASSSRDFQETQYF.

This rearrangement joins TRBV27 to TRBJ2-3; 7 nucleotides align to TRBD1. Germline CDR1 is MNHEY and CDR2 is SMNVEV (reference sequence). This CDR3 spans 16 amino acids. J lost 4 bases, V lost 6 bases, and 13 bases had no gene match. DNA of the CDR3: TGTGCCAGCAGGTACAAACAGGGGATGTGGGCAGATACGCAGTATTTT. Translation: CASRYKQGMWADTQYF.

V usage is TRBV10-3 and J usage is TRBJ2-2; possible D gene TRBD2, 6 bases. The V gene's germline CDR1 is ENHRY and CDR2 SYGVKD. This CDR3 contains 16 residues. V lost 6 bases and J 1 base, leaving 15 bases between the germline ends. The CDR3 DNA reads TGTGCCATCAGCGACCCAGGAGGGGAGAACACCGGGGAGCTGTTTTTT. Its protein is CAISDPGGENTGELFF.